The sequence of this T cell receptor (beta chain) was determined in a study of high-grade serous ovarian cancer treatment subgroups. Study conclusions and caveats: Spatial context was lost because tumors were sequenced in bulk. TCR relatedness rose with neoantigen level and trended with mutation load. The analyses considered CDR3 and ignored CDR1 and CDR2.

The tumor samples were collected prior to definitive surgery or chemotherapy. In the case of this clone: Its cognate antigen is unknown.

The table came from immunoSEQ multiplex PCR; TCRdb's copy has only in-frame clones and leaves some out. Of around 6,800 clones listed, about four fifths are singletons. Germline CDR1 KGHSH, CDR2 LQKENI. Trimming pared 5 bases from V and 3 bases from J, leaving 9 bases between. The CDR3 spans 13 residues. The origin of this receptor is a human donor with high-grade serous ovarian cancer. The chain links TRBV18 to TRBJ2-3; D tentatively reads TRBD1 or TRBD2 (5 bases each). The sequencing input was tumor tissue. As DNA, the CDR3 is TGTGCCAGCTCATACGGGGCAACAGATACGCAGTATTTT. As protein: CASSYGATDTQYF.